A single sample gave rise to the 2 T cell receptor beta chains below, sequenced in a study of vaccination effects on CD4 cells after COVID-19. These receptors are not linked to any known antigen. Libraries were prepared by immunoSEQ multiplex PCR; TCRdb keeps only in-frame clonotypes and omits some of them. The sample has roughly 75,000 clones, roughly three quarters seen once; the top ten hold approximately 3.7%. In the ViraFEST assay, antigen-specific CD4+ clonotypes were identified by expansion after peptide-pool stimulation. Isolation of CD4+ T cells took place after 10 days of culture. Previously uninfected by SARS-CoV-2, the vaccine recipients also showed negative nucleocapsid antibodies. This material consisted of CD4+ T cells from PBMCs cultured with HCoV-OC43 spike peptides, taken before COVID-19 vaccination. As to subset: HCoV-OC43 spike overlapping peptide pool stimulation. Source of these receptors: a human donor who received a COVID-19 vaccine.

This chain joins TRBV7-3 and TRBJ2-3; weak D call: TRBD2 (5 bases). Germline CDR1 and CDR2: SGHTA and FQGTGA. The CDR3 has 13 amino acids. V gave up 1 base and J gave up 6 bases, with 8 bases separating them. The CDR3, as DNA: TGTGCCAGCAGCTTAAGCTGGAGGGATACGCAGTATTTT. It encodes CASSLSWRDTQYF. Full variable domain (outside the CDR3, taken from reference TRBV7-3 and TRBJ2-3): GAGVSQTPSNKVTEKGKYVELRCDPISGHTALYWYRQSLGQGPEFLIYFQGTGAADDSGLPNDRFFAVRPEGSVSTLKIQRTERGDSAVYLCASSLSWRDTQYFGPGTRLTVL.

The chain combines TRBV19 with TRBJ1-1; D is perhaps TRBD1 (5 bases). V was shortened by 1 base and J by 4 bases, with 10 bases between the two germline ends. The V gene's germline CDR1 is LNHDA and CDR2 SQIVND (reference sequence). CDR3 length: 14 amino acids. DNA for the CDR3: TGTGCCAGTAGTATAGGGGGGACTACCACTGAAGCTTTCTTT. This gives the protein CASSIGGTTTEAFF.